A selection of T cell receptor beta chains follows, all from one sample in a study of blood T cell repertoires in COVID-19. Repertoires were generated with immunoSEQ multiplex PCR, while TCRdb's copy carries only in-frame clones and drops some. The sample has some 200,000 clones, around four fifths seen once. The sequenced material came from peripheral blood. These receptors all stem from a woman between 40 and 55 years old with acute or convalescent COVID-19. Both conserved end residues are part of each CDR3. The order of the fields is J gene, D gene, V gene, clone size, CDR3 DNA, CDR3 protein. D genes are given only for firm matches. Rows may omit the clone size; those that give it use once, few, many or a size class.

J: TRBJ1-1; D: .; V: TRBV18; size: .; DNA: TGTGCCAGCTTAAACCAATGGACAGTGAACACTGAAGCTTTCTTT; CDR3: CASLNQWTVNTEAFF
J: TRBJ2-5; D: .; V: TRBV5-1; size: .; DNA: TGCGCCAGCAGCTTGGGACAGGACGCAGAGACCCAGTACTTC; CDR3: CASSLGQDAETQYF
J: TRBJ2-5; D: TRBD1; V: TRBV5-1; size: .; DNA: TGCGCCAGCAGCTTTGGCAGGGGGCAAGAGACCCAGTACTTC; CDR3: CASSFGRGQETQYF
J: TRBJ2-7; D: .; V: TRBV11-2; size: .; DNA: TGTGCCAGCAGCTTAGGTATCGGGGGCGAGCAGTACTTC; CDR3: CASSLGIGGEQYF
J: TRBJ1-6; D: TRBD1; V: TRBV2; size: few; DNA: TGTGCCAGCACAGGGACAGGGTCCACCGTTTGGACGTCACCCCTCCACTTT; CDR3: CASTGTGSTVWTSPLHF
J: TRBJ2-5; D: .; V: TRBV28; size: few; DNA: TGTGCCAGCAGTTTCGGGGAGACCCAGTACTTC; CDR3: CASSFGETQYF
J: TRBJ2-7; D: .; V: TRBV5-1; size: .; DNA: TGCGCCAGCAGCTTACAGGGTGGAGCCTACGAGCAGTACTTC; CDR3: CASSLQGGAYEQYF
J: TRBJ2-2; D: .; V: TRBV7-2; size: .; DNA: TGTGCCAGCATCTCCGGACGGGGGACCGGGGAGCTGTTTTTT; CDR3: CASISGRGTGELFF
J: TRBJ1-3; D: TRBD1; V: TRBV5-8; size: .; DNA: TGTGCCAGCAGCTTGGGGACAGGGACAGGAAACACCATATATTTT; CDR3: CASSLGTGTGNTIYF
J: TRBJ1-5; D: .; V: TRBV30; size: .; DNA: TGTGCCTGGAGTGTGTCTGCAGGGAAATTTAGCAATCAGCCCCAGCATTTT; CDR3: CAWSVSAGKFSNQPQHF
J: TRBJ2-5; D: .; V: TRBV27; size: .; DNA: TGTGCCAGCAGCATAAAGACAGGGGCAGGGAGGGTTGGGGAGACCCAGTACTTC; CDR3: CASSIKTGAGRVGETQYF
J: TRBJ1-2; D: .; V: TRBV5-4; size: .; DNA: TGTGCCAGCAGAATTGCAAGAACAGGCAACTATGGCTACACCTTC; CDR3: CASRIARTGNYGYTF
J: TRBJ2-7; D: TRBD2; V: TRBV7-9; size: .; DNA: TGTGCCAGCAGCTCCCCCCCCAGCGGGAGGGCACCCTACGAGCAGTACTTC; CDR3: CASSSPPSGRAPYEQYF
J: TRBJ1-2; D: TRBD1; V: TRBV27; size: .; DNA: TGTGCCAGCAGTCTGAGGACAGGCGGCGGCTACACCTTC; CDR3: CASSLRTGGGYTF
J: TRBJ2-7; D: TRBD2; V: TRBV7-6; size: .; DNA: TGTGCCAGCAGCTCAAACCCCCCTACTAGCGGGAGCTCCTACGAGCAGTACTTC; CDR3: CASSSNPPTSGSSYEQYF
J: TRBJ2-3; D: TRBD2; V: TRBV7-6; size: .; DNA: TGTGCCAGCAGCTTAGGTTCCGGGGGGTCAGATACGCAGTATTTT; CDR3: CASSLGSGGSDTQYF
J: TRBJ1-2; D: .; V: TRBV2; size: .; DNA: TGTGCCAGGAGGGACATACGCCGCTATGGCTACACCTTC; CDR3: CARRDIRRYGYTF
J: TRBJ2-1; D: .; V: TRBV20-1; size: .; DNA: TGCAGTGCTAGCGAGTACAATGAGCAGTTCTTC; CDR3: CSASEYNEQFF
J: TRBJ2-3; D: .; V: TRBV5-1; size: .; DNA: TGCGCCAGCAGTCACCGACGGGGGTATGAAGATACGCAGTATTTT; CDR3: CASSHRRGYEDTQYF
J: TRBJ1-2; D: TRBD1; V: TRBV18; size: .; DNA: TGTGCCAGCTCCCCGGACAGGGGCTTCGGCGACTATGGCTACACCTTC; CDR3: CASSPDRGFGDYGYTF
J: TRBJ1-2; D: .; V: TRBV18; size: .; DNA: TGTGCCATCCCGGAGGGGTATGGCTACACCTTC; CDR3: CAIPEGYGYTF
J: TRBJ1-2; D: .; V: TRBV6-5; size: .; DNA: TGTGCCAGCAGTAGTCAGGGAACAGGCTATGGCTACACCTTC; CDR3: CASSSQGTGYGYTF
J: TRBJ1-2; D: .; V: TRBV3-1/TRBV3-2; size: .; DNA: TGTGCCAGCAGCCTCCGCAGGGGCGGGTATGGCTACACCTTC; CDR3: CASSLRRGGYGYTF
J: TRBJ2-5; D: .; V: TRBV9; size: .; DNA: TGTGCCAGCAGCGTAGGGGGGGAACAGACCCAGTACTTC; CDR3: CASSVGGEQTQYF
J: TRBJ2-3; D: TRBD1; V: TRBV9; size: .; DNA: TGTGCCAGCAGCGTAGCCGACAGGGGCTACGATACGCAGTATTTT; CDR3: CASSVADRGYDTQYF
J: TRBJ1-6; D: .; V: TRBV5-5; size: once; DNA: TGTGCCAGCAGCCCCGGGTCCCCCTTGAGGGATTCACCCCTCCACTTT; CDR3: CASSPGSPLRDSPLHF
J: TRBJ1-2; D: .; V: TRBV7-8; size: .; DNA: TGTGCCAGCAGCTTAGATGGGGTTACGGGGGGCTACACCTTC; CDR3: CASSLDGVTGGYTF
J: TRBJ1-6; D: .; V: TRBV30; size: .; DNA: TGTGCCTGGAGTTACAGGACCAATTCACCCCTCCACTTT; CDR3: CAWSYRTNSPLHF
J: TRBJ1-2; D: .; V: TRBV11-2; size: few; DNA: TGTGCCAGCAGCTCTGTTTGGCGGGGTAACTATGGCTACACCTTC; CDR3: CASSSVWRGNYGYTF
J: TRBJ1-4; D: TRBD1; V: TRBV30; size: .; DNA: TGTGCCTGGACCACCCCGGGACAGGGAGTTGAAAAACTGTTTTTT; CDR3: CAWTTPGQGVEKLFF
J: TRBJ1-2; D: TRBD1; V: TRBV10-3; size: .; DNA: TGTGCCATCAGTGAGGGCAGGGGGCTTAGCTATGGCTACACCTTC; CDR3: CAISEGRGLSYGYTF
J: TRBJ2-7; D: .; V: TRBV7-2; size: .; DNA: TGTGCCAGCAGCAGGAGGCGGGACGGTGAGCAGTACTTC; CDR3: CASSRRRDGEQYF
J: TRBJ2-1; D: .; V: TRBV19; size: .; DNA: TGTGCCAGTAGTTCGGTGCAGGGATCTACAATGAAGCAGTTCTTC; CDR3: CASSSVQGSTMKQFF
J: TRBJ1-3; D: TRBD1; V: TRBV18; size: .; DNA: TGTGCCAGCTCACCATCCACAGGGGTCTCTGGAAACACCATATATTTT; CDR3: CASSPSTGVSGNTIYF
J: TRBJ2-5; D: .; V: TRBV6-5; size: .; DNA: TGTGCCAGCAACGGGGAGCCACAAGAGACCCAGTACTTC; CDR3: CASNGEPQETQYF
J: TRBJ2-3; D: TRBD2; V: TRBV28; size: .; DNA: TGTGCCAGCAGTCTCACCGCTAGCGGGGGGGAGTTGCCAGATACGCAGTATTTT; CDR3: CASSLTASGGELPDTQYF
J: TRBJ2-2; D: .; V: TRBV7-9; size: .; DNA: TGTGCCAGCAGCCTACAGGGGAACACCGGGGAGCTGTTTTTT; CDR3: CASSLQGNTGELFF
J: TRBJ2-1; D: .; V: TRBV29-1; size: .; DNA: TGCAGCGTTGGGGAGGGGGAGGAGCAGTTCTTC; CDR3: CSVGEGEEQFF
J: TRBJ1-2; D: .; V: TRBV25-1; size: .; DNA: TGTGCCAGCAGTGAATACAATCTGAGGGACTCACCCCGGGATGGCTACACCTTC; CDR3: CASSEYNLRDSPRDGYTF
J: TRBJ2-7; D: TRBD1; V: TRBV7-3; size: .; DNA: TGTGCCAGCAGCCCAATACTTGATGAACAGGGGGCCCCCAGGAAGTACGAGCAGTACTTC; CDR3: CASSPILDEQGAPRKYEQYF
J: TRBJ2-6; D: TRBD2; V: TRBV11-2; size: .; DNA: TGTGCCAGCCCCAAGGGGGTAGCGGGAGCCCCCGGGGCCAACGTCCTGACTTTC; CDR3: CASPKGVAGAPGANVLTF
J: TRBJ2-1; D: .; V: TRBV6-5; size: .; DNA: TGTGCCTGTCATGGGAGTTACAATGAGCAGTTCTTC; CDR3: CACHGSYNEQFF
J: TRBJ1-3; D: TRBD1; V: TRBV12-3/TRBV12-4; size: .; DNA: TGTGCCAGCGCAGGGGGCGGACGAAACACCATATATTTT; CDR3: CASAGGGRNTIYF
J: TRBJ1-3; D: .; V: TRBV28; size: .; DNA: TGTGCCAGCAGCCTCCCCGGGGACACCATATATTTT; CDR3: CASSLPGDTIYF
J: TRBJ1-1; D: .; V: TRBV27; size: once; DNA: TGTGCCAGCGCGACAGTACGAAACACTGAAGCTTTCTTT; CDR3: CASATVRNTEAFF
J: TRBJ2-3; D: TRBD2; V: TRBV30; size: .; DNA: TGTGCCTGGAGGAGGACTAGCGGGAGGGCAACAGATACGCAGTATTTT; CDR3: CAWRRTSGRATDTQYF
J: TRBJ1-5; D: .; V: TRBV19; size: once; DNA: TGTGCCAGTAGTATCCAGTGGGGAGATCATCAGCCCCAGCATTTT; CDR3: CASSIQWGDHQPQHF
J: TRBJ1-5; D: TRBD1; V: TRBV5-1; size: .; DNA: TGCGCCAGCAGCTTGGCGGGACAGGGGAATCAGCCCCAGCATTTT; CDR3: CASSLAGQGNQPQHF
J: TRBJ1-1; D: .; V: TRBV6-6; size: few; DNA: TGTGCCAGCAGTTACCCCGGGACAATGTATGACACTGAAGCTTTCTTT; CDR3: CASSYPGTMYDTEAFF
J: TRBJ1-5; D: TRBD1; V: TRBV18; size: .; DNA: TGTGCCAGCTCACCGGCCGGGACAGACGATCAGCCCCAGCATTTT; CDR3: CASSPAGTDDQPQHF
J: TRBJ1-4; D: TRBD1; V: TRBV28; size: .; DNA: TGTGCCAGCAGTTCGACAGGGGGCGGAGAAAAACTGTTTTTT; CDR3: CASSSTGGGEKLFF
J: TRBJ1-5; D: .; V: TRBV10-2; size: .; DNA: TGCGCCAGCAGTATGGACAGTTTCCTCAATCAGCCCCAGCATTTT; CDR3: CASSMDSFLNQPQHF